The T cell receptor beta chain under discussion was sequenced for a study of response to subunit inactivated influenza vaccine. Findings and caveats of the study: New T cells are recruited in small numbers by each seasonal influenza vaccination, according to the authors' suggestion.

This CDR3 is built from 15 residues. V lost 0 bases and J lost 7; bases outside the gene matches: 10. Looked up from germline, CDR1 is SGHDT and CDR2 is YYEEEE. MiXCR, applied by TCRdb to the RT-PCR reads, yields one record per CDR3 protein. The sample has 700,000 to 800,000 distinct CDR3 sequences; around 20% are singletons. Note on this clonotype: Its antigen is unidentified.

The source is a man in his fifties or sixties who received an inactivated influenza vaccine. This specimen consisted of PBMCs from blood, obtained about 5 days after vaccination. The chain employs TRBV5-6 and TRBJ2-7, with TRBD2 matching over 7 bases. CDR3 DNA sequence: TGTGCCAGCAGCTTGGCCCCTAGCGGACGTTGGGAGCAGTACTTC. As protein: CASSLAPSGRWEQYF.